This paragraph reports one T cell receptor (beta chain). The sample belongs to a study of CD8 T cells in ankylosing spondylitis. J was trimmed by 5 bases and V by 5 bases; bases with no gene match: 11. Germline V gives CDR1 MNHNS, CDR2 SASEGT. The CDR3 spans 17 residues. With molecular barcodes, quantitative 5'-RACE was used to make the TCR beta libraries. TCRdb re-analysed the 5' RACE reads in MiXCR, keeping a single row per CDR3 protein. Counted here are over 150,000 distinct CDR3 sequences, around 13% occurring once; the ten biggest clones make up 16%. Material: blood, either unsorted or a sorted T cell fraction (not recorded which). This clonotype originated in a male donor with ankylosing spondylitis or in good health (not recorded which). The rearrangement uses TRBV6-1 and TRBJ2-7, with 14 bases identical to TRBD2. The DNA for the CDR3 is TGTGCCAGCAGTCATGGGACTAGCGGGAGTACCAAGGACGAGCAGTACTTC. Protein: CASSHGTSGSTKDEQYF.